The 22 T cell receptor beta chains below come from one sample, sequenced in a study of T cells after yellow fever vaccination. TCRdb fed the 5' RACE reads into MiXCR, producing one record per CDR3 protein. The sample has 300,000 to 400,000 distinct CDR3 sequences, around 3.9% seen once; the top ten hold approximately 24%. Source: PBMCs, taken 5 days after the yellow fever booster vaccination. The receptors originated from a young man who received the YFV17D yellow fever vaccine.

In its sample, this clonotype was seen many times. V usage is TRBV4-1 and J usage is TRBJ2-7; D is unclear. Germline-derived CDR1 and CDR2 are MGHRA and YSYEKL. V was shortened by 2 bases and J by 0 bases, with 11 bases between the two germline ends. This CDR3 region has 15 residues. In nucleotides, the CDR3 is TGCGCCAGCAGCCAAAGCGTTCAGGCCTCCTACGAGCAGTACTTC. This translates into CASSQSVQASYEQYF.

This clonotype was recorded at least ten times. The chain joins TRBV15 to TRBJ2-2; weak D call: TRBD2 (5 bases). CDR3 size: 13 residues. V was clipped by 4 bases and J by 7 bases, with 10 bases between them. Germline CDR1 reads LNHNV; CDR2 reads YYDKDF (reference sequence). CDR3 sequence: CATSIEGGGELFF. The DNA of the CDR3 is TGTGCCACCAGCATTGAAGGAGGCGGGGAGCTGTTTTTT. The full variable domain, its missing parts supplied by reference TRBV15 and TRBJ2-2, is DAMVIQNPRYQVTQFGKPVTLSCSQTLNHNVMYWYQQKSSQAPKLLFHYYDKDFNNEADTPDNFQSRRPNTSFCFLDIRSPGLGDTAMYLCATSIEGGGELFFGEGSRLTVL.

This clonotype has a count of ten or more. The chain uses TRBV6-2 or TRBV6-3 and TRBJ2-1; 8 bases line up with TRBD2. The CDR3 extends over 14 amino acids. Germline lookup yields CDR1 MNHEY and CDR2 SVGEGT. Germline trimming cut 8 bases from V and 2 bases from J; bases unmatched to any gene: 5. CDR3 residues: CASGRGAAYNEQFF. Here the CDR3 DNA reads TGTGCCAGCGGGCGGGGGGCCGCCTACAATGAGCAGTTCTTC.

The gene calls are TRBV4-1 and TRBJ2-7; D is perhaps TRBD1 (6 bases). The CDR3 is 14 residues long. V gave up 2 bases and J gave up 0 bases, with 8 bases separating them. Looked up from germline, CDR1 is MGHRA and CDR2 is YSYEKL. The CDR3 is CASSQRDNSYEQYF. CDR3 nucleotides: TGCGCCAGCAGCCAAAGGGACAACTCCTACGAGCAGTACTTC.

This clonotype came up a few times. The gene calls are TRBV5-4 and TRBJ2-7, with a weak D call TRBD1 (6 bases). The CDR3 extends over 14 amino acids. Trimming shortened V by 2 bases and J by 0 bases, and 9 bases separated the two germline ends. CDR1 SGHNT and CDR2 YYREEE come from the germline V gene (reference sequence). The CDR3 here is CASSLQGHSYEQYF. DNA for the CDR3: TGTGCCAGCAGCTTACAGGGCCACTCCTACGAGCAGTACTTC.

This clonotype was found a few times. The rearrangement joins TRBV20-1 to TRBJ2-1, with D possibly TRBD2 on 7 matching bases. V was shortened by 5 bases and J by 3 bases, with 20 bases between the two germline ends. Germline V gene sequence: CDR1 DFQATT, CDR2 SNEGSKA (reference sequence). This CDR3 comprises 16 residues. Here the CDR3 DNA reads TGCAGTGCTCCTCCCCCGGGGGGCCCCGGCTACAATGAGCAGTTCTTC. This encodes CSAPPPGGPGYNEQFF.

This clonotype was seen more than once but under ten times. The V gene is TRBV4-1, the J gene TRBJ2-7; 7 nucleotides align to TRBD2. Germline lookup yields CDR1 MGHRA and CDR2 YSYEKL. The length of the CDR3 is 15 residues. The ends lost 4 bases at V and 0 bases at J; junction bases unmatched: 6. CDR3 sequence reads: CASSPGLGDSYEQYF. The CDR3 DNA reads as TGCGCCAGCAGCCCTGGACTAGGGGACTCCTACGAGCAGTACTTC.

This clonotype came up a few times. This sequence joins TRBV3-1 and TRBJ1-2; 7 bases are a match to TRBD1. The CDR3 length is 13 residues. After removal of 4 bases from V and 7 bases from J, the junction contained 6 bases not matched to a gene. Germline CDR1 reads LGHDT; CDR2 reads YNNKEL (reference sequence). The CDR3 here is CASSPDRASGYTF. The CDR3 DNA follows: TGTGCCAGCAGCCCCGACAGGGCAAGTGGCTACACCTTC. The full variable domain, its missing parts supplied by reference TRBV3-1 and TRBJ1-2, is DTAVSQTPKYLVTQMGNDKSIKCEQNLGHDTMYWYKQDSKKFLKIMFSYNNKELIINETVPNRFSPKSPDKAHLNLHINSLELGDSAVYFCASSPDRASGYTFGSGTRLTVV.

This clonotype was detected only a few times. The chain carries TRBV6-1 and TRBJ2-3; either TRBD1 or TRBD2 may supply D (5 bases each). V lost 2 bases and J 4 bases, leaving 19 bases between the germline ends. This CDR3 spans 17 amino acids. Germline CDR1 is MNHNS and CDR2 is SASEGT. CDR3 amino acids: CASSETRPGTLADTQYF. The DNA of the CDR3 is TGTGCCAGCAGTGAAACTCGTCCGGGGACGCTAGCAGATACGCAGTATTTT.

This clonotype was counted at least ten times. The genes are TRBV4-3 and TRBJ2-7; 7 bases align to TRBD1. This CDR3 is built from 14 residues. V was pared by 0 bases and J by 3 bases, with 2 bases of the junction left unmatched. Per germline, CDR1 LGHNA and CDR2 YSLEER. The CDR3 reads CASSQDQGVYEQYF. The CDR3 bases are TGCGCCAGCAGCCAAGATCAGGGGGTCTACGAGCAGTACTTC.

The chain uses TRBV29-1 and TRBJ1-1, with a possible D match to TRBD1 (6 bases). The CDR3 runs 13 residues. Between the trimmed V and J ends, which lost 4 bases and 0 bases, there was a span of 9 bases. Germline assignment: CDR1 SQVTM and CDR2 ANQGSEA. The CDR3 is CSVVTGLNTEAFF. DNA of the CDR3: TGCAGCGTTGTTACAGGGCTGAACACTGAAGCTTTCTTT.

This clonotype came up a few times. The CDR3 region has the DNA TGTGCCAGCAGCCGGGACATGAACTATGGCTACACCTTC. This sequence encodes CASSRDMNYGYTF. J is TRBJ1-2 and V is TRBV3-1, with D possibly being TRBD1 (6 bases). V was cut by 4 bases and J by 2 bases, with 8 bases left in between. This CDR3 region has 13 residues. Germline assignment: CDR1 LGHDT and CDR2 YNNKEL (reference sequence).

The table lists this clonotype with many counts. The J gene is TRBJ2-1, the V gene TRBV7-3; 7 bases fit TRBD1. Germline CDR1 reads SGHTA; CDR2 reads FQGTGA. With V trimmed by 2 bases and J by 7 bases, 8 bases remained unmatched. This CDR3 comprises 15 residues. CDR3 amino acids: CASSLAAGGFNEQFF. The CDR3 DNA reads as TGTGCCAGCAGCTTAGCCGCAGGGGGTTTTAATGAGCAGTTCTTC.

In its sample, this clonotype was seen many times. The rearrangement joins TRBV11-2 to TRBJ2-7; D possibly corresponds to TRBD2 (5 bases). The V and J ends lost 6 bases and 0 bases respectively, with 12 bases between them. The CDR3 has 14 amino acids. Germline CDR1 reads SGHAT; CDR2 reads FQNNGV. DNA for the CDR3: TGTGCCAGCAGGCGTAGCGATAGCTCCTACGAGCAGTACTTC. Protein: CASRRSDSSYEQYF.

The table lists this clonotype with a few counts. The V and J genes are TRBV5-6 and TRBJ2-2; D ambiguous. Per the germline V gene, CDR1 is SGHDT and CDR2 is YYEEEE. The CDR3 length is 13 residues. The ends were cut back, 2 bases at V and 6 bases at J, with 8 bases in the middle. CDR3 in DNA: TGTGCCAGCAGCTTCGGATCGCCCGGGGAGCTGTTTTTT. The encoded protein is CASSFGSPGELFF.

This clonotype was observed a handful of times. This chain joins TRBV24-1 and TRBJ2-1; 16 bases map to TRBD2. With V trimmed by 0 bases and J by 0 bases, 7 bases remained unmatched. This CDR3 is 21 amino acids long. In germline, CDR1 is KGHDR, CDR2 SFDVKD. This CDR3 is CATSDLGTSGGAESSYNEQFF. The CDR3 DNA is TGTGCCACCAGTGATTTGGGGACTAGCGGGGGGGCAGAGAGCTCCTACAATGAGCAGTTCTTC.

The V and J genes are TRBV11-3 and TRBJ2-3, with TRBD2 matching over 14 bases. V lost 1 base and J lost 1; bases outside the gene matches: 7. The CDR3 totals 19 residues. From germline, CDR1 is SGHNT and CDR2 YENEEA. The CDR3 sequence: CASSLVRTSGGYGTDTQYF. The CDR3 DNA is TGTGCCAGCAGCTTAGTAAGGACTAGCGGGGGGTATGGCACAGATACGCAGTATTTT.

This clonotype was counted only a few times. The chain couples TRBV18 to TRBJ2-2; D is undetermined. Trimming removed 6 bases at V and 0 bases at J, with 14 bases between. Germline CDR1 and CDR2: KGHSH and LQKENI. This CDR3 comprises 16 residues. CDR3 nucleotide sequence: TGTGCCAGCTCTCTCCAGGAGCCCGCGAACACCGGGGAGCTGTTTTTT. This sequence encodes CASSLQEPANTGELFF.

This clonotype was counted ten times or more. The V gene is TRBV2, the J gene TRBJ2-7; no definite D call. The V gene's germline CDR1 is SNHLY and CDR2 FYNNEI. The V and J ends lost 2 bases and 3 bases respectively, with 11 bases between them. This CDR3 is built from 14 residues. CDR3 sequence: CASSETRQIYEQYV. The CDR3 region has the DNA TGTGCCAGCAGTGAAACGCGGCAGATCTACGAGCAGTACGTC.

This clonotype was found many times. The J gene is TRBJ1-5, the V gene TRBV7-2, with D tentatively TRBD1 (6 bases). Trimming took 3 bases from V and 1 from J, leaving 16 bases between them. Germline CDR1 reads SGHTA; CDR2 reads FQGNSA. CDR3 length: 17 amino acids. The CDR3 sequence is CASSLWHSGQSNQPQHF. In DNA form, the CDR3 reads TGTGCCAGCAGCTTGTGGCACTCGGGACAAAGCAATCAGCCCCAGCATTTT.

The table lists this clonotype with a few counts. The CDR3 DNA sequence: TGCGCCAGCAGCTTTACTCCAGGGGATGAAAAACTGTTTTTT. It encodes CASSFTPGDEKLFF. The chain recombines TRBV5-1 with TRBJ1-4, with a weak D call TRBD1 (6 bases). The CDR3 runs to 14 residues. Germline values: CDR1 SGHRS, CDR2 YFSETQ. The V and J ends lost 2 bases and 6 bases respectively, with 11 bases between them.

This clonotype was counted at least ten times. V usage is TRBV6-5 and J usage is TRBJ1-1; no clear D gene. The CDR3 consists of 15 residues. Germline assignment: CDR1 MNHEY and CDR2 SVGAGI. V was clipped by 0 bases and J by 1 base, with 9 bases between them. CDR3 loop: CASSYSPWKNTEAFF. The CDR3 nucleotides are TGTGCCAGCAGTTACTCGCCTTGGAAGAACACTGAAGCTTTCTTT.